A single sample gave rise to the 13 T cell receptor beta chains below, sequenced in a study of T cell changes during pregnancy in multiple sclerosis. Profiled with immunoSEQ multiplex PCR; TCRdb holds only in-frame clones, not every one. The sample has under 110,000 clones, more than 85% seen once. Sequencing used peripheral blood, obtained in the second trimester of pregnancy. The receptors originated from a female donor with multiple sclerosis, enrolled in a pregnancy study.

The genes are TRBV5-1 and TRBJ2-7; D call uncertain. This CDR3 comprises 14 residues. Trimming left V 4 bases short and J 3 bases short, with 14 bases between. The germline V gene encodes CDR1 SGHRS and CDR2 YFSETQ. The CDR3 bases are TGCGCCAGCAGCAACAGCCTAATCGGCTACGAGCAGTACTTC. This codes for CASSNSLIGYEQYF.

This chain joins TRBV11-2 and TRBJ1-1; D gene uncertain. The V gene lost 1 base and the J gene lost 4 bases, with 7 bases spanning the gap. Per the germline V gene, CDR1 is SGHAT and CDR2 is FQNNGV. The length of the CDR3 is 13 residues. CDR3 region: CASSLGRGTEAFF. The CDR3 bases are TGTGCCAGCAGCTTAGGGCGGGGCACTGAAGCTTTCTTT. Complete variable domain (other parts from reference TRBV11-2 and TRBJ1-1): EAGVAQSPRYKIIEKRQSVAFWCNPISGHATLYWYQQILGQGPKLLIQFQNNGVVDDSQLPKDRFSAERLKGVDSTLKIQPAKLEDSAVYLCASSLGRGTEAFFGQGTRLTVV.

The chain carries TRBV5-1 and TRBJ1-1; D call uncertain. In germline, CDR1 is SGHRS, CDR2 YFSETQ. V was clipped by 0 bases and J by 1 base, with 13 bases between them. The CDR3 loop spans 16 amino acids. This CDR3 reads CASSLVSRGRNTEAFF. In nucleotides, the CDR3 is TGCGCCAGCAGCTTGGTATCGCGGGGAAGGAACACTGAAGCTTTCTTT.

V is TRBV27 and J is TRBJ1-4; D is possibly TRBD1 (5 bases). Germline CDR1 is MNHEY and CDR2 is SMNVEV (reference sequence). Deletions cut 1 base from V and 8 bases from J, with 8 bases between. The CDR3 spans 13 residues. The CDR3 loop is CASSLWGDEKLFF. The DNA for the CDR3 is TGTGCCAGCAGTTTATGGGGGGACGAAAAACTGTTTTTT. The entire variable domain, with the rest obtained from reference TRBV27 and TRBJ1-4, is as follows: EAQVTQNPRYLITVTGKKLTVTCSQNMNHEYMSWYRQDPGLGLRQIYYSMNVEVTDKGDVPEGYKVSRKEKRNFPLILESPSPNQTSLYFCASSLWGDEKLFFGSGTQLSVL.

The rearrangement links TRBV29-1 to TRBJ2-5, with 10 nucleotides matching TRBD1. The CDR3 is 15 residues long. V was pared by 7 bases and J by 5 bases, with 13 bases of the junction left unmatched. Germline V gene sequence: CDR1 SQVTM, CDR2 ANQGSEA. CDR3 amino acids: CSAGGQGSLRETQYF. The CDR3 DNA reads TGCAGCGCCGGGGGACAGGGGTCTTTACGGGAGACCCAGTACTTC.

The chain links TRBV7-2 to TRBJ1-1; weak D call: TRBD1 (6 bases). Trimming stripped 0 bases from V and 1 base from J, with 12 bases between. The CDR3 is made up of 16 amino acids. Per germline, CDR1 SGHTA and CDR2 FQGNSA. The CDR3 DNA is TGTGCCAGCAGCTTAGCGGGGGGGCTTAGGAACACTGAAGCTTTCTTT. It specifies CASSLAGGLRNTEAFF.

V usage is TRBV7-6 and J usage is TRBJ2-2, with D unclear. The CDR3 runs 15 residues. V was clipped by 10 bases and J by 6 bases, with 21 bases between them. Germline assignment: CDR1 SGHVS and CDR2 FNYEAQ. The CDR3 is CAIIPQTDQPGELFF. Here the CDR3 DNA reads TGTGCCATCATCCCCCAAACAGATCAACCCGGGGAGCTGTTTTTT.

CDR3 nucleotides: TGTGCCAGCAGTTTATTCCGGGACAGGGGGACAGAACAAGAGACCCAGTACTTC. Its protein product is CASSLFRDRGTEQETQYF. This rearrangement joins TRBV28 to TRBJ2-5, with 11 bases matching TRBD1. The CDR3 spans 18 residues. CDR1 and CDR2 (germline): MDHEN, SYDVKM. Trimming at V came to 1 base and at J to 2 bases, leaving 9 bases not matched to a gene.

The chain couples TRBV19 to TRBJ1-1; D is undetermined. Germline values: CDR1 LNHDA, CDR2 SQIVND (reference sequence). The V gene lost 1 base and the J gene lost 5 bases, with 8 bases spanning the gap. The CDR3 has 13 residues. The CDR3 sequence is CASSIVSGTEAFF. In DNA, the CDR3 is TGTGCCAGTAGTATAGTCTCAGGAACTGAAGCTTTCTTT. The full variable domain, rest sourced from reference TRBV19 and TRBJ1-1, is DGGITQSPKYLFRKEGQNVTLSCEQNLNHDAMYWYRQDPGQGLRLIYYSQIVNDFQKGDIAEGYSVSREKKESFPLTVTSAQKNPTAFYLCASSIVSGTEAFFGQGTRLTVV.

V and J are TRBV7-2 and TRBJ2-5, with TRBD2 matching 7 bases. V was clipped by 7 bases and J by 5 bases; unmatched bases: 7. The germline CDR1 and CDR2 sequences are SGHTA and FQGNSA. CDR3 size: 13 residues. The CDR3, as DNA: TGTGCCAGCAAGGCGGGAGCCAGTGAGACCCAGTACTTC. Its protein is CASKAGASETQYF.

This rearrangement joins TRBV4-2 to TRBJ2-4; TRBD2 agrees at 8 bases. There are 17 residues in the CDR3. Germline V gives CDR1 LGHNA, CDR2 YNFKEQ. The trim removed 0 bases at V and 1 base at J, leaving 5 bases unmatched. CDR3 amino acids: CASSQEVAGGAKNIQYF. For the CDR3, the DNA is TGTGCCAGCAGCCAAGAAGTGGCGGGAGGCGCCAAAAACATTCAGTACTTC.

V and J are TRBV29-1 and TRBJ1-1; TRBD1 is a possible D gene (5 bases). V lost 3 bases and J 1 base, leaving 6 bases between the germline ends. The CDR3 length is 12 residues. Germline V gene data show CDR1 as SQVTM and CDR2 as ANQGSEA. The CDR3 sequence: CSVDRANTEAFF. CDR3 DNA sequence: TGCAGCGTTGACAGGGCGAACACTGAAGCTTTCTTT.

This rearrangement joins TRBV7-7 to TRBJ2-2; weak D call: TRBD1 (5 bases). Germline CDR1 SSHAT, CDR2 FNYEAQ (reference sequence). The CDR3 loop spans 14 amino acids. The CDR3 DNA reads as TGTGCAGTGAGCCAGGGATCGAACACCGGGGAGCTGTTTTTT. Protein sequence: CAVSQGSNTGELFF.